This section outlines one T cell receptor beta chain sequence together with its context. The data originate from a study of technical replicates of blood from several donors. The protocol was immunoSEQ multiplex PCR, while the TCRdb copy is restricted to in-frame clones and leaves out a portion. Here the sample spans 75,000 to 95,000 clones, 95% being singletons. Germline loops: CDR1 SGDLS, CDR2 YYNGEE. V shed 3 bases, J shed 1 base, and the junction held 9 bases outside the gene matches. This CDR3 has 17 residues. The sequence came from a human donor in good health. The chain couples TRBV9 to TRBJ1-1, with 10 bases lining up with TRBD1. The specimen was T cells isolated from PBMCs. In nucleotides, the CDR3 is TGTGCCAGCAGCGGGACAGGGGGTCTCCCTGGGAACACTGAAGCTTTCTTT. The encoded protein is CASSGTGGLPGNTEAFF.